The clone carrying this TCR beta chain was seen ten or more times. From the RACE reads, TCRdb called clonotypes with MiXCR, one entry per CDR3 protein. Of approximately 90,000 distinct CDR3 sequences listed, 8.5% are singletons. Germline V gives CDR1 MNHEY, CDR2 SMNVEV (reference sequence). Trimming removed 6 bases at V and 2 bases at J, with 8 bases between. This CDR3 has 13 residues. This sample stems from a study of human T cells and chemical hapten exposure. On the study more broadly: 2% DPC applied to a roughly 2 cm by roughly 2 cm arm area sensitized donors.

Described time point: pre-sensitization, week 0. As for treatment: therapeutic diphenylcyclopropenone sensitization with weekly scalp DPC. Source: whole blood, taken in connection with sensitization to the hapten diphenylcyclopropenone (DPC). The V and J genes are TRBV27 and TRBJ1-5, with D unresolved. This receptor was identified in a man aged 40-49 years with alopecia areata. Some clones in this sample may be carry-over from other donors' samples. This CDR3 reads CASRTEGNQPQHF. CDR3 bases: TGTGCCAGCAGGACGGAGGGCAATCAGCCCCAGCATTTT.